A single T cell receptor (beta chain) is shown here with its context. Its antigen is not identified. CD8 cells classed as naive were CD45RO-negative and positively selected for CCR7, excluding terminally differentiated effector memory CD45RA+ cells. Those who donated, Caucasian adults without exception, all lived in Nashville, Tennessee. Germline V CDR1 and CDR2: MNHEY, SMNVEV (reference sequence). The CDR3 extends over 15 amino acids. Germline trimming cut 4 bases from V and 2 bases from J; bases unmatched to any gene: 3. Per the original data handling: With immunoSEQ giving junction-only sequences and no quality scores, filtering differed. The repertoire was sequenced with immunoSEQ multiplex PCR; TCRdb's copy has only in-frame clones and lacks some. Clone size and V and J calls were adopted from that table, with D and trimming inferred from the DNA. Of about 2 million clones listed, approximately 94% were seen once; the top ten hold 0.9% to 1.3%.

This entry belongs to a study of shared clonotypes between healthy human individuals. Findings and limits, study-wide: Naive subsets generally exceeded memory subsets in estimated richness. Sequencing depth was expected to influence donor clonotype sharing.

The clonotype comes from a man aged 18 to 29 in good health. The gene calls are TRBV27 and TRBJ2-7; the match to TRBD1 covers 12 bases. The sample was naive CD8+ T cells sorted from blood. CDR3 nucleotides: TGTGCCAGCAGTTCGGGGACAGGGGGCACCTACGAGCAGTACTTC. Protein: CASSSGTGGTYEQYF.